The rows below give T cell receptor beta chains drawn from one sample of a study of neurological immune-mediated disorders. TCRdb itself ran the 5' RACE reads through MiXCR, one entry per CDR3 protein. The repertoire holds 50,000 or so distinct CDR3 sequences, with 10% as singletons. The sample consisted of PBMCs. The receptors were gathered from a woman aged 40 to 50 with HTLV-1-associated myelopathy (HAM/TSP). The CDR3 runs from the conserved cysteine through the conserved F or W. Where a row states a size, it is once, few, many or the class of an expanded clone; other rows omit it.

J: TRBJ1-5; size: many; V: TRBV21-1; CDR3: CASSTQGTLNQPQHF
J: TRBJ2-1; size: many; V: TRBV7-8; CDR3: CASSLGFVGTTDNEQFF
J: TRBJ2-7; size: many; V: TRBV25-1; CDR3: CASSQHSNTGQGLYEQYF
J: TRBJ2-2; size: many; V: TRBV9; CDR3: CASSVTIPGQGATGELFF
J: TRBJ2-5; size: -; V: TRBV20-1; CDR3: CSSRGSQETQYF
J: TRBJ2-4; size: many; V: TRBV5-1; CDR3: CASSLEALTVLAKNIQYF
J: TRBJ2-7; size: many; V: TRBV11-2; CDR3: CASSLYRGSYEQYF
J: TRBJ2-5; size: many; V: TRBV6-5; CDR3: CASTRRTGTIGETQYF
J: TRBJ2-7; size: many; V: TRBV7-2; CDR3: CASSPRRGGEQYF
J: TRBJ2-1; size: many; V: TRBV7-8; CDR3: CASSLQGGLPSYNEQFF
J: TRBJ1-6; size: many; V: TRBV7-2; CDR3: CASSIPTGAKPPLHF
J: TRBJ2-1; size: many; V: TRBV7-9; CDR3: CASSLTITGGYNEQFF